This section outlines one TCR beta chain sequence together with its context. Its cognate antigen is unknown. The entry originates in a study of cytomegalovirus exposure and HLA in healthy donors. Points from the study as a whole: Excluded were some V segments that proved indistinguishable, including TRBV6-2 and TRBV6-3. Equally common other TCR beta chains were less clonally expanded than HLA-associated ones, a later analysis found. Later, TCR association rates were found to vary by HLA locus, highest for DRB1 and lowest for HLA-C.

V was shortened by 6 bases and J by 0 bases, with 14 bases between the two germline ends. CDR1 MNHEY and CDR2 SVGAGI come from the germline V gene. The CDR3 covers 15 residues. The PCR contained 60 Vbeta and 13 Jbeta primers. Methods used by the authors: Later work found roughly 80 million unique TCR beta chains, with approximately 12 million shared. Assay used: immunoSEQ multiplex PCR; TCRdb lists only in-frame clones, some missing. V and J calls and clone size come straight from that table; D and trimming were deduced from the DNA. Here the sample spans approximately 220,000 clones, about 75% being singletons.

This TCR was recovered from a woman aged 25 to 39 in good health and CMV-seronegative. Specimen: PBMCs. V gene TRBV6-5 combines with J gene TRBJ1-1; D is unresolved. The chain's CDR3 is CASSRPGKLNTEAFF. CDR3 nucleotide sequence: TGTGCCAGCAGCCGACCAGGAAAATTGAACACTGAAGCTTTCTTT.